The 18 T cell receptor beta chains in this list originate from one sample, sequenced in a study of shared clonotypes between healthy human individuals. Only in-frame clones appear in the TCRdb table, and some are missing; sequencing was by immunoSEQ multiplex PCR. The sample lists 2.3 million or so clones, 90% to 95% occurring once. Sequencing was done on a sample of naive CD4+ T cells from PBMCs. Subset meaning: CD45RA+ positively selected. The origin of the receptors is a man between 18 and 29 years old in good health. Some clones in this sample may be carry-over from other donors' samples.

CDR3 region: CASSIQRAKHF. CDR3 DNA sequence: TGTGCCAGTAGTATACAAAGGGCAAAGCATTTT. The J gene is TRBJ1-5, the V gene TRBV19; D is unclear. Trimming removed 2 bases at V and 14 bases at J, with 10 bases between. The CDR3 is made up of 11 amino acids. The germline V gene encodes CDR1 LNHDA and CDR2 SQIVND (reference sequence). Drawing the rest from reference TRBV19 and TRBJ1-5, the complete variable domain is DGGITQSPKYLFRKEGQNVTLSCEQNLNHDAMYWYRQDPGQGLRLIYYSQIVNDFQKGDIAEGYSVSREKKESFPLTVTSAQKNPTAFYLCASSIQRAKHFGDGTRLSIL.

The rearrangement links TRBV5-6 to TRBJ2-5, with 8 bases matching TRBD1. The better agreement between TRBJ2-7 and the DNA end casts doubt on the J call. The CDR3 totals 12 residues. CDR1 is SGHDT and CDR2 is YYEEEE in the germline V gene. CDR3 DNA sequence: TGTGCCAGCAGCCCGACAGGGGCCGAGCAGTACTTC. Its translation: CASSPTGAEQYF.

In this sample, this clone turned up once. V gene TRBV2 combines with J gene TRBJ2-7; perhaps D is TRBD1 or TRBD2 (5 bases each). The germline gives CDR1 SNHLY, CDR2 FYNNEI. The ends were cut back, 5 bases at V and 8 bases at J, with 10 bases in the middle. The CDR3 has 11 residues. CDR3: CASSLGEKQYF. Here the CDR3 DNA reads TGTGCCAGCAGTCTGGGGGAGAAGCAGTACTTC. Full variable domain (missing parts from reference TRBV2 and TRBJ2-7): EPEVTQTPSHQVTQMGQEVILRCVPISNHLYFYWYRQILGQKVEFLVSFYNNEISEKSEIFDDQFSVERPDGSNFTLKIRSTKLEDSAMYFCASSLGEKQYFGPGTRLTVT.

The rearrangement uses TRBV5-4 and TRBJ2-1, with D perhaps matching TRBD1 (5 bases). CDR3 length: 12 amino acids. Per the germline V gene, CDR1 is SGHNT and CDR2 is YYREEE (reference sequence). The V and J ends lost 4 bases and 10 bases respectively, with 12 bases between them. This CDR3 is CASSQGAPEQFF. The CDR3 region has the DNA TGTGCCAGCAGCCAAGGGGCCCCGGAGCAGTTCTTC.

The CDR3: CASSEPTRWIYGYTF. CDR3 DNA sequence: TGTGCCAGCAGTGAACCTACGCGGTGGATCTATGGCTACACCTTC. This chain uses TRBV2 with TRBJ1-2; D gene ambiguous. The V end lost 2 bases, the J end lost 4 bases, and 14 bases lay between the germline ends. This CDR3 is built from 15 residues. CDR1 is SNHLY and CDR2 is FYNNEI in the germline V gene.

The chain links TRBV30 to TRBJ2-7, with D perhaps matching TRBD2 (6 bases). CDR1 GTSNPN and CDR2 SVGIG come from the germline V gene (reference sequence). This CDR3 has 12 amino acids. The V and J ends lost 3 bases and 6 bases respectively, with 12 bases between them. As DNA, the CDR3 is TGTGCCTGGAGCGCCGACGGGAGCGAGCAGTACTTC. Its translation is CAWSADGSEQYF.

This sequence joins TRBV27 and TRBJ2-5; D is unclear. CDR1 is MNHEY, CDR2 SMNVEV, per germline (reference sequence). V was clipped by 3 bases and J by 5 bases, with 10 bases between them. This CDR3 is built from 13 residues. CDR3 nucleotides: TGTGCCAGCAGTTTTCGAATTACTGAGACCCAGTACTTC. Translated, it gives CASSFRITETQYF.

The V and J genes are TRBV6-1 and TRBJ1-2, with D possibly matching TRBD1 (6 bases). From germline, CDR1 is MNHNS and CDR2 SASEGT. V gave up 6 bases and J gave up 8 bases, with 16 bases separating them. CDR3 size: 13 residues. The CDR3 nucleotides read TGTGCCAGCAGCTTTCCGGGGGGCCAAGGCTACACCTTC. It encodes CASSFPGGQGYTF.

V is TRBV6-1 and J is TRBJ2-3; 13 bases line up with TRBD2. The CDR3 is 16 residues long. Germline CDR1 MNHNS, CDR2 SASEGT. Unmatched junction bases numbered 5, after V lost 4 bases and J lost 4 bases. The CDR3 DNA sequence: TGTGCCAGCAGTGGAATCACTAGCGGGAGGGCAGATACGCAGTATTTT. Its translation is CASSGITSGRADTQYF.

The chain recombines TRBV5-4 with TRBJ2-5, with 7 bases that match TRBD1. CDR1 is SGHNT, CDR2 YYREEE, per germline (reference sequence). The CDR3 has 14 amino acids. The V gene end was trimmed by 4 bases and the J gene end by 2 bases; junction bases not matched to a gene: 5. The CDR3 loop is CASSTGTVQETQYF. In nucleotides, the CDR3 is TGTGCCAGCAGCACTGGGACAGTTCAAGAGACCCAGTACTTC.

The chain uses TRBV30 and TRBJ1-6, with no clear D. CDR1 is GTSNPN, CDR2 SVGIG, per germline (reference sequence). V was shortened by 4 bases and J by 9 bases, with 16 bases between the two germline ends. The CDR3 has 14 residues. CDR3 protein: CAWTSDGRGSPLHF. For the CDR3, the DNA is TGTGCCTGGACATCAGACGGACGCGGTTCACCCCTCCACTTT.

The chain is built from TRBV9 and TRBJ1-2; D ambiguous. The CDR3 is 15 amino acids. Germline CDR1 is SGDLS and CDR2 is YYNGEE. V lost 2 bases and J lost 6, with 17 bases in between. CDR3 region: CASSVGIGLVDGYTF. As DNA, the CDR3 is TGTGCCAGCAGCGTGGGGATAGGGTTGGTGGATGGCTACACCTTC. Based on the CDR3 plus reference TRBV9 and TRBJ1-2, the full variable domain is DSGVTQTPKHLITATGQRVTLRCSPRSGDLSVYWYQQSLDQGLQFLIQYYNGEERAKGNILERFSAQQFPDLHSELNLSSLELGDSALYFCASSVGIGLVDGYTFGSGTRLTVV.

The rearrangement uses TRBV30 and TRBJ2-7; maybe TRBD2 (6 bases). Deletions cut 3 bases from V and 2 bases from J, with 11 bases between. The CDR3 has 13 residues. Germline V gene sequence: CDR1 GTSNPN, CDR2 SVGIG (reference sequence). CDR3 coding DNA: TGTGCCTGGAGCGGAGGGCAAACCTACGAGCAGTACTTC. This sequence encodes CAWSGGQTYEQYF.

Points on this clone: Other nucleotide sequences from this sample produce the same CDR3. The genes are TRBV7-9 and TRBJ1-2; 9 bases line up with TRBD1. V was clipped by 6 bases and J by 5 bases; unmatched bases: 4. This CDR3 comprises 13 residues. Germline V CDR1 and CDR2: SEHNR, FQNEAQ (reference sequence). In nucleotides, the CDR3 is TGTGCCAGCAGGGGACAGGGAAATTATGGCTACACCTTC. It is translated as CASRGQGNYGYTF.

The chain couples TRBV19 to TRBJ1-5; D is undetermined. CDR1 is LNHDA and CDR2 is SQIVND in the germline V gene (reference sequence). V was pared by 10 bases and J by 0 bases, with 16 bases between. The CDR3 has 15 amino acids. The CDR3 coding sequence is TGTGCCACTCAACTCGGGTTAAATAGCAATCAGCCCCAGCATTTT. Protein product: CATQLGLNSNQPQHF.

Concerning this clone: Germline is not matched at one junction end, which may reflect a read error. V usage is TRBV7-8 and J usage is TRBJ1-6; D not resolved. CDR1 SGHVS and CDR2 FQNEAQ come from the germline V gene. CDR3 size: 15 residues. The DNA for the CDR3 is TGTGCCAGCAGTTTAGACCTCTCCCCAAATTCACCCCTCCACTTT. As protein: CASSLDLSPNSPLHF.

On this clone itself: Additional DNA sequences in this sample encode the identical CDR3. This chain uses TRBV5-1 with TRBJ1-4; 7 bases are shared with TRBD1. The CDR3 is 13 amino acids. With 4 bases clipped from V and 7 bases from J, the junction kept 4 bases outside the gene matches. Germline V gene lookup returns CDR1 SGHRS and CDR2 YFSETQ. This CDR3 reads CASSVGTAEKLFF. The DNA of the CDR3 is TGCGCCAGCAGCGTAGGGACAGCTGAAAAACTGTTTTTT.

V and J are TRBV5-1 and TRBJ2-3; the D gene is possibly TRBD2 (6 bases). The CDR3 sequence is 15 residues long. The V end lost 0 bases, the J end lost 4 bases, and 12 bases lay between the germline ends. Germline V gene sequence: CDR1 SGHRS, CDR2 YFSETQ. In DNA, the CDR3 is TGCGCCAGCAGCTTGGGTGGCAGGGAGGCAGATACGCAGTATTTT. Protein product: CASSLGGREADTQYF.